Presented here are 10 T cell receptor beta chains from one specimen sequenced in a study of cytomegalovirus exposure and HLA in healthy donors (dated by TCRdb to 2017 to 2019). To prepare the library, the immunoSEQ multiplex PCR assay was applied. The multiplex PCR relied on a mix of 60 forward primers for TCR Vbeta segments and 13 reverse primers for TCR Jbeta segments. The clones in this table, taken by TCRdb from immuneACCESS, are in-frame only. Not every clone is retained; where verified, under half of the shortfall comes from an unresolved V gene, and the cause of the rest is unknown. Counted in this sample were around 280,000 clones; roughly 90% of them appeared once. Roughly 2.3% of the sample is in the top ten clones. Source material: PBMCs. All receptors come from a woman between 18 and 30 years old in good health and CMV-seronegative.

The V and J genes are TRBV6-1 and TRBJ1-5; 7 bases line up with TRBD1. Germline V gives CDR1 MNHNS, CDR2 SASEGT. The V segment lost 6 bases and the J segment 3 bases; nucleotides outside the gene matches: 5. The CDR3 has 14 amino acids. The CDR3 nucleotides are TGTGCCAGCAGACCCACAGGGGCCAATCAGCCCCAGCATTTT. Encoded protein: CASRPTGANQPQHF.

CDR3 region: CASSLDRAGREQFF. CDR3 DNA sequence: TGTGCCAGCAGCTTAGATCGGGCAGGGCGGGAGCAGTTCTTC. The rearrangement links TRBV11-2 to TRBJ2-1; perhaps TRBD1 as D (5 bases). The germline V gene has CDR1 SGHAT and CDR2 FQNNGV. The CDR3 extends over 14 amino acids. V was shortened by 0 bases and J by 10 bases, with 13 bases between the two germline ends.

J is TRBJ1-1 and V is TRBV5-1; D gene uncertain. Trimming took 0 bases from V and 1 from J, leaving 7 bases between them. This CDR3 comprises 14 residues. Germline values: CDR1 SGHRS, CDR2 YFSETQ. The CDR3 region has the DNA TGCGCCAGCAGCTTGGTTTCCCAGAACACTGAAGCTTTCTTT. It encodes CASSLVSQNTEAFF. The variable domain in full, with the rest retrieved from reference TRBV5-1 and TRBJ1-1, is KAGVTQTPRYLIKTRGQQVTLSCSPISGHRSVSWYQQTPGQGLQFLFEYFSETQRNKGNFPGRFSGRQFSNSRSEMNVSTLELGDSALYLCASSLVSQNTEAFFGQGTRLTVV.

V and J are TRBV5-1 and TRBJ1-4; 8 nucleotides agree with TRBD1. This CDR3 region has 13 residues. J gave up 8 bases and V 7 bases, and 7 bases lay outside the gene matches. The germline CDR1 and CDR2 sequences are SGHRS and YFSETQ. The CDR3 DNA reads TGCGCCAGCCGCGGACAGGGACTCGAAAAACTGTTTTTT. It translates to CASRGQGLEKLFF.

The rearrangement uses TRBV27 and TRBJ1-4; D not certain. The V gene lost 5 bases and the J gene lost 3 bases, with 13 bases spanning the gap. Germline CDR1 is MNHEY and CDR2 is SMNVEV (reference sequence). CDR3 length equals 15 residues. In DNA form, the CDR3 reads TGTGCCAGCAGTCCCCTCCCCGGGGCTAATGAAAAACTGTTTTTT. Encoded protein: CASSPLPGANEKLFF.

The rearrangement joins TRBV4-2 to TRBJ1-2; no reliable D call. The CDR3 extends over 15 amino acids. Germline lookup yields CDR1 LGHNA and CDR2 YNFKEQ. Between the trimmed V and J ends, which lost 0 bases and 8 bases, there was a span of 16 bases. The CDR3 DNA follows: TGTGCCAGCAGCCAAGACGTCACTCCAGGCTCGGGCTACACCTTC. Amino acid sequence: CASSQDVTPGSGYTF.

J is TRBJ1-3 and V is TRBV28; 7 bases are shared with TRBD1. This CDR3 region has 14 residues. J lost 0 bases, V lost 5 bases, and 1 base had no gene match. Germline-derived CDR1 and CDR2 are MDHEN and SYDVKM. The CDR3 reads CASSGQDSGNTIYF. CDR3 nucleotides: TGTGCCAGCAGTGGACAGGACTCTGGAAACACCATATATTTT.

In regard to this clone: The sample carries other DNA sequences with the same CDR3. The gene calls are TRBV10-3 and TRBJ1-6; no clear D gene. Trimming removed 7 bases from V and 10 bases from J, with 17 bases in between. Germline V gene sequence: CDR1 ENHRY, CDR2 SYGVKD. The CDR3 consists of 14 residues. CDR3 residues: CAIKEAPLNSPLHF. In DNA, the CDR3 is TGTGCCATCAAGGAGGCTCCCCTGAACTCACCCCTCCACTTT.

The J gene is TRBJ1-3, the V gene TRBV4-1; TRBD1 might be the D (6 bases). Trimming shortened V by 1 base and J by 4 bases, and 11 bases separated the two germline ends. CDR3 length: 15 amino acids. CDR1 is MGHRA and CDR2 is YSYEKL in the germline V gene. The CDR3: CASSQAVTGGNTIYF. CDR3 in DNA: TGCGCCAGCAGCCAAGCGGTCACAGGGGGAAACACCATATATTTT.

The V gene is TRBV4-1, the J gene TRBJ2-7; 9 bases map to TRBD2. CDR1 and CDR2 from the germline V gene are MGHRA and YSYEKL. The trim removed 5 bases at V and 6 bases at J, leaving 8 bases unmatched. This CDR3 contains 14 residues. The CDR3 DNA follows: TGCGCCAGCAGCGGTCCGGGACTAGCACGCGAGCAGTACTTC. This encodes CASSGPGLAREQYF.